A selection of T cell receptor beta chains follows, all from one sample in a study of cytomegalovirus exposure and HLA in healthy donors. Only in-frame clones appear in the TCRdb table, and some are missing; sequencing was by immunoSEQ multiplex PCR. Here the sample spans roughly 150,000 clones, roughly 80% being singletons. Sequenced sample: PBMCs. The receptors here all came from a male donor in good health and CMV-seronegative. Both conserved end residues are part of each CDR3. Fields, in order: V gene, D gene, clone size, J gene, CDR3 DNA, CDR3 protein. A D gene is named only where the DNA matches it firmly. Size values are once, few and many counts, or a class for expanded clones, and some rows have none.

V: TRBV7-9
D: -
size: -
J: TRBJ1-5
DNA: TGTGCCAGCAGCCCCTATAGCAATCAGCCCCAGCATTTT
CDR3: CASSPYSNQPQHF

V: TRBV7-9
D: -
size: -
J: TRBJ2-1
DNA: TGTGCCAGCAGCCCCCCCGGCCTCGCGGGAAATGAGCAGTTCTTC
CDR3: CASSPPGLAGNEQFF

V: TRBV21-1
D: -
size: few
J: TRBJ2-6
DNA: TGTGCCAGCAGCAAAAAAGAAGGACTAGCGGGCTCTGGGGCCAACGTCCTGACTTTC
CDR3: CASSKKEGLAGSGANVLTF

V: TRBV5-6
D: TRBD2
size: -
J: TRBJ2-7
DNA: TGTGCCAGCAGCGAGGACGGGAGGGGGTCCTACGAGCAGTACTTC
CDR3: CASSEDGRGSYEQYF

V: TRBV2
D: TRBD1
size: few
J: TRBJ2-5
DNA: TGTGCCAGCCTGAGGCAGGGGGAAGAGACCCAGTACTTC
CDR3: CASLRQGEETQYF

V: TRBV5-1
D: TRBD2
size: -
J: TRBJ2-1
DNA: TGCGCCAGCAGCCCCTCACTAGCGGGAGAACATAATGAGCAGTTCTTC
CDR3: CASSPSLAGEHNEQFF

V: TRBV7-9
D: TRBD2
size: -
J: TRBJ2-2
DNA: TGTGCCAGCAGCTCATTAGCGGGAGGGAACACCGGGGAGCTGTTTTTT
CDR3: CASSSLAGGNTGELFF

V: TRBV30
D: TRBD1
size: -
J: TRBJ1-6
DNA: TGTGCCTGCCCAACAGGGGTGGGTTCACCCCTCCACTTT
CDR3: CACPTGVGSPLHF

V: TRBV4-1
D: -
size: -
J: TRBJ1-2
DNA: TGCGCCAGCAGCCAAGAATCTGGCAGGGAATATGGCTACACCTTC
CDR3: CASSQESGREYGYTF

V: TRBV28
D: TRBD1
size: -
J: TRBJ1-5
DNA: TGTGCCAGCAGCCCGGGACAGCTTAATCAGCCCCAGCATTTT
CDR3: CASSPGQLNQPQHF

V: TRBV6-6
D: -
size: -
J: TRBJ1-6
DNA: TGTGCCAGCGGCTATCTACGTGGGGCAGAAGCCCTCCACTTT
CDR3: CASGYLRGAEALHF

V: TRBV30
D: TRBD2
size: once
J: TRBJ2-3
DNA: TGTGCCTGGAGTCCCCGGTATGCGGGAGGCCCAAACAGCCGTACGCAGTATTTT
CDR3: CAWSPRYAGGPNSRTQYF

V: TRBV13
D: TRBD2
size: few
J: TRBJ2-3
DNA: TGTGCCAGCAGCCTAGCGGGAGGGTTAATTCCAGATACGCAGTATTTT
CDR3: CASSLAGGLIPDTQYF

V: TRBV7-9
D: -
size: -
J: TRBJ2-2
DNA: TGTGCCAGCAGCCCATCGCCCGCGGCGTACGGGGAGCTGTTTTTT
CDR3: CASSPSPAAYGELFF

V: TRBV11-3
D: TRBD2
size: -
J: TRBJ2-1
DNA: TGTGCCAGCAGCAGCCAGCGGGGGGCAACCTACAATGAGCAGTTCTTC
CDR3: CASSSQRGATYNEQFF

V: TRBV19
D: -
size: -
J: TRBJ2-7
DNA: TGTGCCAGTAGTATAGAAGGCCGGGGGACCTACGAGCAGTACTTC
CDR3: CASSIEGRGTYEQYF

V: TRBV7-2
D: -
size: -
J: TRBJ2-7
DNA: TGTGCCAGCAGCCATAACAGCTACGAGCAGTACTTC
CDR3: CASSHNSYEQYF

V: TRBV18
D: -
size: -
J: TRBJ2-7
DNA: TGTGCCAGCTCAGTTCTTAGCGGTTACGAGCAGTATTTC
CDR3: CASSVLSGYEQYF

V: TRBV15
D: TRBD1
size: -
J: TRBJ1-4
DNA: TGTGCCACCAGCGGGGGGACAGGGCGAGGGGAGACTAATGAAAAACTGTTTTTT
CDR3: CATSGGTGRGETNEKLFF

V: TRBV27
D: -
size: -
J: TRBJ2-7
DNA: TGTGCCAGCAATCCCCAGGGGACCTACGAGCAGTACTTC
CDR3: CASNPQGTYEQYF

V: TRBV7-8
D: TRBD1
size: -
J: TRBJ1-2
DNA: TGTGCCAGCAGCTTAGGTCGATTACCGGGACAGATGAAAGCTAACTATGGCTACACCTTC
CDR3: CASSLGRLPGQMKANYGYTF

V: TRBV4-1
D: -
size: -
J: TRBJ2-1
DNA: TGCGCCAGCAGCAGGGACTCCGTACCCAATGAGCAGTTCTTC
CDR3: CASSRDSVPNEQFF

V: TRBV7-9
D: -
size: -
J: TRBJ2-7
DNA: TGTGCCAGCGGCGGCACGAATACCTACGAGCAGTACTTC
CDR3: CASGGTNTYEQYF

V: TRBV30
D: -
size: -
J: TRBJ2-1
DNA: TGTGCCTGGAGTGTGAGCAACAATGAGCAGTTCTTC
CDR3: CAWSVSNNEQFF

V: TRBV28
D: -
size: -
J: TRBJ2-3
DNA: TGTGCCAGCAGTTTAACCCAGGGCACAGATACGCAGTATTTT
CDR3: CASSLTQGTDTQYF

V: TRBV7-9
D: -
size: -
J: TRBJ1-1
DNA: TGTTCCAGCAGCCCCAGACTGGTCACTGAAGCTTTCTTT
CDR3: CSSSPRLVTEAFF

V: TRBV2
D: TRBD1
size: -
J: TRBJ1-6
DNA: TGTGCCAGCAGTGAGAGGGGGCGGCATTCACCCCTCCACTTT
CDR3: CASSERGRHSPLHF

V: TRBV19
D: TRBD1
size: -
J: TRBJ2-7
DNA: TGTGCCAGCGGACAGGGGGACGAGCAGTACTTC
CDR3: CASGQGDEQYF

V: TRBV27
D: TRBD2
size: few
J: TRBJ2-7
DNA: TGTGCCAGCAGTTCAAGGACTAGCGGGAGGGAGCAGTACTTC
CDR3: CASSSRTSGREQYF

V: TRBV19
D: -
size: once
J: TRBJ2-2
DNA: TGTGCCAGTAGTATGACTTGGGGGGGCTCCGGGGAGCTGTTTTTT
CDR3: CASSMTWGGSGELFF

V: TRBV5-6
D: -
size: -
J: TRBJ2-1
DNA: TGTGCCAGCAGCTCCCCCCACGGATGGGCGGGATCCTACAATGAGCAGTTCTTC
CDR3: CASSSPHGWAGSYNEQFF

V: TRBV6-6
D: TRBD2
size: few
J: TRBJ2-5
DNA: TGTGCCAGCAGTCACGGACTAGCGGGAGTGGAGACCCAGTACTTC
CDR3: CASSHGLAGVETQYF

V: TRBV7-3
D: TRBD2
size: -
J: TRBJ2-7
DNA: TGTGCCAGCAGCTTAGGACTAGCGGGGTACGAGCAGTACTTC
CDR3: CASSLGLAGYEQYF

V: TRBV9
D: -
size: -
J: TRBJ2-7
DNA: TGTGCCAGCAGCCAGGGGGGTTTATACGAGCAGTACTTC
CDR3: CASSQGGLYEQYF

V: TRBV28
D: -
size: -
J: TRBJ1-5
DNA: TGTGCCAGCAGTTCTCTGGCAAGCAATCAGCCCCAGCATTTT
CDR3: CASSSLASNQPQHF

V: TRBV7-3
D: TRBD1
size: -
J: TRBJ2-7
DNA: TGTGCCAGCAGCTTGGGACAGGGGGGGATCTACGAGCAGTACTTC
CDR3: CASSLGQGGIYEQYF

V: TRBV5-6
D: TRBD2
size: -
J: TRBJ2-2
DNA: TGTGCCAGCAGCTTGGGCGGGAGATTATACACCGGGGAGCTGTTTTTT
CDR3: CASSLGGRLYTGELFF

V: TRBV5-1
D: TRBD2
size: -
J: TRBJ2-3
DNA: TGCGCCAGCAGCTTCCTAGCGGGGGGGCCTAGAGATACGCAGTATTTT
CDR3: CASSFLAGGPRDTQYF

V: TRBV28
D: -
size: -
J: TRBJ1-5
DNA: TGTGCCAGCAGTTTTTGGGGACTTCAGCCCCAGCATTTT
CDR3: CASSFWGLQPQHF

V: TRBV6-5
D: TRBD1
size: -
J: TRBJ2-7
DNA: TGTGCCAGCAGTTACACGGACAGGGGGCCCTACGAGCAGTACTTC
CDR3: CASSYTDRGPYEQYF

V: TRBV19
D: TRBD1
size: -
J: TRBJ2-7
DNA: TGTGCCAGTAGTGCACCCGGGACAGGGGTGGGCTACGAGCAGTACTTC
CDR3: CASSAPGTGVGYEQYF

V: TRBV5-6
D: TRBD1
size: -
J: TRBJ1-5
DNA: TGTGCCAGCAGCTGGAGACAGGGGGATTTAGCCGATCAGCCCCAGCATTTT
CDR3: CASSWRQGDLADQPQHF

V: TRBV28
D: TRBD1
size: -
J: TRBJ1-4
DNA: TGTGCCAGCAGTTTACAGCCGGGACAGGGGGCTTCAGAAAAACTGTTTTTT
CDR3: CASSLQPGQGASEKLFF

V: TRBV19
D: -
size: -
J: TRBJ2-2
DNA: TGTGCCAGTAGGACCTCAGACACCTACACCGGGGAGCTGTTTTTT
CDR3: CASRTSDTYTGELFF

V: TRBV28
D: -
size: -
J: TRBJ1-1
DNA: TGTGCCAGCAGTTTGGATCACAACAGGGCGAACACTGAAGCTTTCTTT
CDR3: CASSLDHNRANTEAFF

V: TRBV7-9
D: TRBD1
size: -
J: TRBJ1-2
DNA: TGTGCCATTGCGACAGGGCCGAGAGGCTACACCTTC
CDR3: CAIATGPRGYTF

V: TRBV4-2
D: TRBD1
size: once
J: TRBJ2-4
DNA: TGTGCCAGCAGCCGGGACAGGGACAACATTCAGTACTTC
CDR3: CASSRDRDNIQYF

V: TRBV18
D: -
size: -
J: TRBJ1-1
DNA: TGTGCCAGCTCACCACCGATAGGGGGGGGCACTGAAGCTTTCTTT
CDR3: CASSPPIGGGTEAFF

V: TRBV7-8
D: -
size: -
J: TRBJ1-5
DNA: TGTGCCAGCAGCTTACAGGGGAAGCCCCAGCATTTT
CDR3: CASSLQGKPQHF

V: TRBV6-5
D: -
size: once
J: TRBJ1-1
DNA: TGTGCCAGCAAGCTATCAATGAACACTGAAGCTTTCTTT
CDR3: CASKLSMNTEAFF

V: TRBV4-1
D: TRBD2
size: -
J: TRBJ2-7
DNA: TGCGCCAGCAGCCAAGATCCTACGGGAGGGCAGTACGAGCAGTACTTC
CDR3: CASSQDPTGGQYEQYF

V: TRBV18
D: -
size: -
J: TRBJ1-4
DNA: TGTGCCAGCTCACCGAGCTACAGGGAGTATGAAAAACTGTTTTTT
CDR3: CASSPSYREYEKLFF

V: TRBV19
D: -
size: few
J: TRBJ2-2
DNA: TGTGCCAGTCAATCCCACAGGTCCGGGGAGCTGTTTTTT
CDR3: CASQSHRSGELFF

V: TRBV5-1
D: -
size: -
J: TRBJ2-1
DNA: TGCGCCAGCAGCCCGGGAAAATCTTATGAGCAGTTCTTC
CDR3: CASSPGKSYEQFF

V: TRBV28
D: TRBD1
size: -
J: TRBJ1-2
DNA: TGTGCCAGCAGTCGGACAGGCGGTACTGGCTACACCTTC
CDR3: CASSRTGGTGYTF

V: TRBV9
D: TRBD2
size: -
J: TRBJ2-3
DNA: TGTGCCAGCAGCGTTAGCGGGGTGGCAGATACGCAGTATTTT
CDR3: CASSVSGVADTQYF

V: TRBV10-3
D: -
size: -
J: TRBJ2-1
DNA: TGTGCCATCAGGCCTCTGGCTGCCACCTACAATGAGCAGTTCTTC
CDR3: CAIRPLAATYNEQFF

V: TRBV18
D: TRBD1
size: -
J: TRBJ1-1
DNA: TGTGCCAGCTCACCATTCAAGGCGGGACAGGGGGCGTGGGACACTGAAGCTTTCTTT
CDR3: CASSPFKAGQGAWDTEAFF